The rows below give T cell receptor beta chains drawn from one sample of a study of graft-versus-host responses after intestinal transplantation. Profiling relied on immunoSEQ multiplex PCR, and the TCRdb table lists in-frame clones only, not all of them. This sample has about 35,000 clones, with around 94% found just once. Sequencing was performed on PBMCs, taken 16 days after intestinal transplant. The receptors were sampled from a human patient who received an intestinal transplant, so some T cells may come from the graft donor. The CDR3 runs from the conserved cysteine through the conserved F or W. Fields, in order: CDR3 protein, CDR3 length, D gene, V gene. A D gene is named only where the DNA matches it firmly.

CASSVASGSYNEQFF 15 TRBD2 TRBV6-4
CASSLDRDNEQFF 13 NA TRBV6-5
CASSFRDGNTEAFF 14 NA TRBV19
CASRYRDGAYNEQFF 15 NA TRBV19
CASSPGGMHQPQHF 14 NA TRBV6-1
CASSLAGVYEQYF 13 NA TRBV5-1
CATTHTGTSGRALGNEQFF 19 TRBD2 TRBV7-6
CASTPGTPNTEAFF 14 NA TRBV9
CASSIPAGGTEAFF 14 NA TRBV19
CASSRDSTGRFQETQYF 17 NA TRBV28
CATTGRARSEAFF 13 NA TRBV6-5
CASSWGQGIFRNTDTQYF 18 TRBD1 TRBV19
CASSLSPRNSGELFF 15 NA TRBV27
CASSQSPGTSYEQYF 15 NA TRBV4-1
CASSFYKARYGYTF 14 NA TRBV7-7
CASSQGDSSLTDTQYF 16 NA TRBV4-1
CASSHLQGASEKLFF 15 TRBD1 TRBV4-3
CASSLAGSSYEQYF 14 NA TRBV5-1
CASSLYSGTPNEQFF 15 NA TRBV27
CASSLRGGSSYNEQFF 16 TRBD2 TRBV7-3
CASSVERGMNTGELFF 16 NA TRBV9
CASSLSGKEAQYF 13 TRBD2 TRBV13
CASSPPPGVQPQHF 14 NA TRBV28
CASSLGVGRQETQYF 15 TRBD2 TRBV7-2
CASRDRGYQETQYF 14 NA TRBV6-1
CASSLDGVFTDTQYF 15 NA TRBV27
CASSQESGGRTDTQYF 16 TRBD2 TRBV4-3
CASSSYLGPLLYNEQFF 17 NA TRBV28
CASRLAGDVHEQYF 14 TRBD2 TRBV28
CASSSGLAGESDTQYF 16 TRBD2 TRBV19
CASSHPPRGQPQHF 14 NA TRBV4-1
CASSLGTGAAGMPQHF 16 TRBD1 TRBV11-2
CASSIRGNTGELFF 14 NA TRBV19
CASSLTGRGETQYF 14 NA TRBV28
CASSPPSPTYGYTF 14 NA TRBV18
CASPHWTGGYTEAFF 15 TRBD1 TRBV28
CASSEIIGSYEQYF 14 NA TRBV6-1
CASSQRDRGEEETQYF 16 TRBD1 TRBV14
CASSRTGSFSGNTIYF 16 NA TRBV13
CASSSNFSGRRVYEQYF 17 TRBD2 TRBV28
CASSRLAGVRNEQFF 15 TRBD2 TRBV6-1
CASRPFDTGEQFF 13 NA TRBV5-1
CASSVGGGSEQYF 13 NA TRBV9
CASSLYQGVDTIYF 14 TRBD1 TRBV11-2
CASSAGVTYEQYF 13 NA TRBV19
CASSIEDAVSYGYTF 15 NA TRBV19